The 21 T cell receptor beta chains in this list originate from one sample, sequenced in a study of blood T cell repertoires in COVID-19. TCRdb keeps only in-frame clones here, not all; method: immunoSEQ multiplex PCR. The sample shows roughly 250,000 clones, 80% to 85% of them seen only once. Input material: peripheral blood. Every receptor here comes from a person aged 70 to 85 with COVID-19, enrolled during active disease.

This clone was picked up one time. This sequence joins TRBV18 and TRBJ1-1, with D uncertain. The CDR3 contains 15 residues. With 3 bases removed from V and 4 bases from J, the gap between germline ends came to 15 bases. Germline loops: CDR1 KGHSH, CDR2 LQKENI. In DNA, the CDR3 is TGTGCCAGCTCACCTGACACCCACCGACGCACTGAAGCTTTCTTT. This sequence encodes CASSPDTHRRTEAFF.

This chain links TRBV9 with TRBJ2-6, with 10 bases aligning to TRBD1. Germline CDR1 is SGDLS and CDR2 is YYNGEE. V was pared by 3 bases and J by 2 bases, with 14 bases of the junction left unmatched. The CDR3 has 20 residues. The CDR3 here is CASSGYSTTGGATGANVLTF. For the CDR3, the DNA is TGTGCCAGCAGCGGATACTCGACGACAGGGGGCGCAACTGGGGCCAACGTCCTGACTTTC.

J is TRBJ1-2 and V is TRBV27; D perhaps matches TRBD1 (5 bases). In germline, CDR1 is MNHEY, CDR2 SMNVEV (reference sequence). The CDR3 is 13 residues long. With 2 bases removed from V and 7 bases from J, the gap between germline ends came to 11 bases. In nucleotides, the CDR3 is TGTGCCAGCAGTTTACAGGGATTAAGTGGCTACACCTTC. It encodes CASSLQGLSGYTF.

The rearrangement links TRBV7-7 to TRBJ2-7, with a tentative D call TRBD1 (6 bases). V shed 5 bases and J shed 3 bases, with 14 bases lying between them. The CDR3 extends over 14 amino acids. Germline loops: CDR1 SSHAT, CDR2 FNYEAQ (reference sequence). The CDR3 protein is CASSRNSDSYEQYF. CDR3 bases: TGTGCCAGCAGCCGAAATTCGGACAGCTACGAGCAGTACTTC.

This sequence joins TRBV13 and TRBJ1-4; possibly TRBD1 for D (5 bases). There are 15 residues in the CDR3. Germline V CDR1 and CDR2: PRHDT, FYEKMQ (reference sequence). V lost 0 bases to trimming and J lost 7 bases, with 12 bases between them. In nucleotides, the CDR3 is TGTGCCAGCAGCTTAGGGACAGAACCCGGTGAAAAACTGTTTTTT. This gives the protein CASSLGTEPGEKLFF.

This clone was picked up a small number of times. The rearrangement links TRBV28 to TRBJ1-2, with a tentative D call TRBD1 (5 bases). This CDR3 contains 13 residues. The V gene's germline CDR1 is MDHEN and CDR2 SYDVKM. The germline V and J ends were trimmed by 10 bases and 6 bases, with 18 bases remaining between them. The CDR3, as DNA: TGTGCCACACTCAGGGCAGGTAGTCATGGCTACACCTTC. It translates to CATLRAGSHGYTF.

The rearrangement links TRBV4-1 to TRBJ1-1; 10 positions match TRBD1. Germline assignment: CDR1 MGHRA and CDR2 YSYEKL. V lost 6 bases and J lost 5; bases outside the gene matches: 12. The CDR3 extends over 16 amino acids. CDR3 DNA: TGCGCCAGCAGACCGCCGACAGGGGGCTACGAAACTGAAGCTTTCTTT. Protein sequence: CASRPPTGGYETEAFF.

The CDR3 DNA reads TGCGCCAGCAGCTTGCAGATTAGCGGGAGTATGGAGAACATTCAGTACTTC. Translating it yields CASSLQISGSMENIQYF. This chain connects TRBV5-1 to TRBJ2-4; 9 bases match TRBD2. From germline, CDR1 is SGHRS and CDR2 YFSETQ. V was pared by 1 base and J by 7 bases, with 12 bases of the junction left unmatched. The CDR3 covers 17 residues.

The gene calls are TRBV19 and TRBJ1-2; D is uncertain. The CDR3 is 11 amino acids. Trimming took off 8 bases at V and 8 bases at J, with 12 bases between the two ends. Per germline, CDR1 LNHDA and CDR2 SQIVND (reference sequence). The CDR3 spells CASWARPGYTF. The CDR3 coding sequence is TGTGCCAGTTGGGCCCGGCCGGGCTACACCTTC. Full variable domain (remainder filled in from reference TRBV19 and TRBJ1-2): DGGITQSPKYLFRKEGQNVTLSCEQNLNHDAMYWYRQDPGQGLRLIYYSQIVNDFQKGDIAEGYSVSREKKESFPLTVTSAQKNPTAFYLCASWARPGYTFGSGTRLTVV.

This sequence joins TRBV7-8 and TRBJ2-2, with 14 bases fitting TRBD2. J lost 7 bases, V lost 5 bases, and 15 bases had no gene match. CDR3 size: 19 residues. Germline V gene sequence: CDR1 SGHVS, CDR2 FQNEAQ. CDR3 DNA: TGTGCCAGCAGCCCCAGACGACAGACTAGCGGGAGGGAAAGCGGGGAGCTGTTTTTT. As protein: CASSPRRQTSGRESGELFF.

This clone was seen a few times. The genes are TRBV5-5 and TRBJ2-5; 8 nucleotides agree with TRBD2. The germline CDR1 and CDR2 sequences are SGHKS and YYEKEE (reference sequence). The CDR3 covers 16 residues. J gave up 2 bases and V 1 base, and 7 bases lay outside the gene matches. CDR3 in amino acids: CASSLSSRGVQETQYF. CDR3 DNA sequence: TGTGCCAGCAGCTTGAGCTCGCGGGGGGTGCAAGAGACCCAGTACTTC.

The chain carries TRBV27 and TRBJ2-1; D is perhaps TRBD1 (6 bases). The V and J ends lost 4 bases and 0 bases respectively, with 10 bases between them. The germline V gene has CDR1 MNHEY and CDR2 SMNVEV (reference sequence). This CDR3 region has 15 residues. The CDR3 DNA sequence: TGTGCCAGCAGTTCAGGGGTCCTCTCCTACAATGAGCAGTTCTTC. It yields the protein CASSSGVLSYNEQFF.

This clone turned up a few times. This chain connects TRBV27 to TRBJ1-5, with 7 bases aligning to TRBD1. In germline, CDR1 is MNHEY, CDR2 SMNVEV (reference sequence). There are 15 residues in the CDR3. The ends lost 4 bases at V and 7 bases at J; junction bases unmatched: 10. CDR3 DNA: TGTGCCAGCAGTTCCTTAAACAGGGGTCTCCAGCCCCAGCATTTT. This translates into CASSSLNRGLQPQHF.

The chain links TRBV5-4 to TRBJ2-6, with D tentatively TRBD2 (6 bases). Germline assignment: CDR1 SGHNT and CDR2 YYREEE (reference sequence). The CDR3 length is 16 residues. V gave up 0 bases and J gave up 7 bases, with 14 bases separating them. CDR3 in amino acids: CASSLAGGRGANVLTF. CDR3 sequence (DNA): TGTGCCAGCAGCTTGGCCGGGGGACGAGGAGCCAACGTCCTGACTTTC.

The V gene is TRBV4-2, the J gene TRBJ2-1, with 8 bases aligning to TRBD2. CDR3 size: 17 residues. Germline CDR1 LGHNA, CDR2 YNFKEQ. V was pared by 0 bases and J by 1 base, with 5 bases of the junction left unmatched. As DNA, the CDR3 is TGTGCCAGCAGCCAAGATGCATCTAGCGGGTCCTACAATGAGCAGTTCTTC. Its protein product is CASSQDASSGSYNEQFF.

V gene TRBV5-1 combines with J gene TRBJ2-6, with no clear D. This CDR3 is 14 amino acids long. Trimming took off 7 bases at V and 2 bases at J, with 10 bases between the two ends. The germline CDR1 and CDR2 sequences are SGHRS and YFSETQ. The CDR3 loop is CASGLGAGANVLTF. In DNA, the CDR3 is TGCGCCAGCGGCCTTGGAGCTGGGGCCAACGTCCTGACTTTC.

The gene calls are TRBV28 and TRBJ1-5; 7 positions match TRBD1. The CDR3 runs 14 residues. The V gene end was trimmed by 4 bases and the J gene end by 6 bases; junction bases not matched to a gene: 6. Germline V CDR1 and CDR2: MDHEN, SYDVKM. The CDR3 DNA reads TGTGCCAGCAGTTCACCGACAGGGTCTCAGCCCCAGCATTTT. Translation: CASSSPTGSQPQHF. The full variable domain, rest sourced from reference TRBV28 and TRBJ1-5, is DVKVTQSSRYLVKRTGEKVFLECVQDMDHENMFWYRQDPGLGLRLIYFSYDVKMKEKGDIPEGYSVSREKKERFSLILESASTNQTSMYLCASSSPTGSQPQHFGDGTRLSIL.

The chain uses TRBV4-3 and TRBJ1-2; TRBD1 matches 10 bases. The CDR3 sequence is 15 residues long. The V segment lost 5 bases and the J segment 5 bases; nucleotides outside the gene matches: 8. CDR1 is LGHNA, CDR2 YSLEER, per germline. CDR3 DNA: TGCGCCAGCAGCAAGGTTTTGGGACAGGGGTATGGCTACACCTTC. It codes for CASSKVLGQGYGYTF.

The chain is built from TRBV5-1 and TRBJ1-4, with 9 bases matching TRBD1. The CDR3 is 14 amino acids. The V gene end was trimmed by 3 bases and the J gene end by 5 bases; junction bases not matched to a gene: 2. Germline CDR1 reads SGHRS; CDR2 reads YFSETQ. The CDR3 region has the DNA TGCGCCAGCAGCTCGGACAGGGGCAATGAAAAACTGTTTTTT. Its protein is CASSSDRGNEKLFF.

This clone was seen a single time. This sequence joins TRBV5-6 and TRBJ1-2, with 10 bases that match TRBD1. The CDR3 sequence is 15 residues long. Germline V lookup: CDR1 SGHDT, CDR2 YYEEEE. Unmatched junction bases numbered 6, after V lost 0 bases and J lost 7 bases. CDR3 sequence: CASSLGQGAAVGYTF. Written as DNA, the CDR3 is TGTGCCAGCAGCTTGGGACAGGGGGCGGCGGTTGGCTACACCTTC. The whole variable domain, filled in from reference TRBV5-6 and TRBJ1-2, reads DAGVTQSPTHLIKTRGQQVTLRCSPKSGHDTVSWYQQALGQGPQFIFQYYEEEERQRGNFPDRFSGHQFPNYSSELNVNALLLGDSALYLCASSLGQGAAVGYTFGSGTRLTVV.

This clone was recorded only once. The chain combines TRBV7-2 with TRBJ2-1; 8 nucleotides line up with TRBD2. The CDR3 has 15 residues. CDR1 and CDR2 (germline): SGHTA, FQGNSA. Germline trimming cut 5 bases from V and 0 bases from J; bases unmatched to any gene: 3. CDR3 sequence (DNA): TGTGCCAGCAGCCGGGGGGGGGGCTCCTACAATGAGCAGTTCTTC. Translated, it gives CASSRGGGSYNEQFF.